The 16 T cell receptor beta chains reported below all come from one sample, sequenced in a study of blood T cell repertoires in COVID-19. Clones were sequenced by immunoSEQ multiplex PCR, and TCRdb holds only the in-frame ones, with some missing. The sample includes roughly 300,000 clones, nearly 90% of them seen just once. Sequenced: PBMCs or T cells enriched from blood (not recorded which). Receptors originate from a woman aged 25-40 years who had recovered from COVID-19.

This clone was picked up one time. The CDR3 ends on some other residue instead of the conserved phenylalanine or tryptophan, so this is likely a read error. Because the CDR3's place on the DNA is in doubt, the DNA is left out and the CDR3 is given as listed by TCRdb. The V call is TRBV5-6, the J call TRBJ1-2. The CDR3 has 12 amino acids, counting both end residues. The germline V gene has CDR1 SGHDT and CDR2 YYEEEE. This CDR3 is CASSLGGGDREI.

The chain couples TRBV3-1 (or the pseudogene TRBV3-2) to TRBJ1-5; 8 nucleotides match TRBD1. Germline-derived CDR1 and CDR2 are LGHDT and YNNKEL (reference sequence). V trimming: 1 base; J trimming: 0 bases; junction bases outside the gene matches: 2. The CDR3 has 16 amino acids. Here the CDR3 DNA reads TGTGCCAGCAGCCAAGGACAGGGGTATAGCAATCAGCCCCAGCATTTT. It encodes CASSQGQGYSNQPQHF.

This clone was seen a handful of times. The gene calls are TRBV6-5 and TRBJ2-7; 7 nucleotides line up with TRBD1. CDR3 size: 14 residues. The germline V gene has CDR1 MNHEY and CDR2 SVGAGI. V gave up 6 bases and J gave up 0 bases; unmatched junction bases: 5. The CDR3 spells CASRPGTASYEQYF. The CDR3 DNA follows: TGTGCCAGCAGGCCCGGGACAGCCTCCTACGAGCAGTACTTC.

J is TRBJ2-1 and V is TRBV4-1; 8 bases fit TRBD2. J was trimmed by 0 bases and V by 4 bases; bases with no gene match: 8. The CDR3 contains 17 residues. CDR1 is MGHRA and CDR2 is YSYEKL in the germline V gene. The CDR3 protein is CASSLSLLAASYNEQFF. DNA of the CDR3: TGCGCCAGCAGCCTATCGCTACTAGCGGCCTCCTACAATGAGCAGTTCTTC.

V usage is TRBV25-1 and J usage is TRBJ2-7; 7 bases align to TRBD1. The germline V gene has CDR1 MGHDK and CDR2 SYGVNS. After removal of 4 bases from V and 1 base from J, the junction contained 13 bases not matched to a gene. The CDR3 has 17 amino acids. In DNA, the CDR3 is TGTGCCAGCAGTGGGGTGGGTGACAGGGCAAGATCCTACGAGCAGTACTTC. Protein product: CASSGVGDRARSYEQYF.

CDR3 loop: CASSESSSVNQPQHF. CDR3 DNA sequence: TGTGCCAGCAGTGAATCGTCGTCAGTCAATCAGCCCCAGCATTTT. This chain uses TRBV2 with TRBJ1-5; D unresolved. Trimming left V 2 bases short and J 3 bases short, with 11 bases between. CDR3 length: 15 residues. Germline lookup yields CDR1 SNHLY and CDR2 FYNNEI.

The rearrangement links TRBV4-1 to TRBJ1-1; D remains ambiguous. The V and J ends lost 5 bases and 10 bases respectively, with 11 bases between them. The CDR3 has 11 residues. The germline V gene encodes CDR1 MGHRA and CDR2 YSYEKL. This CDR3 reads CASSSSRGAFF. CDR3 sequence (DNA): TGCGCCAGCAGCTCGTCCCGCGGAGCTTTCTTT.

Comment on this clone: The identical CDR3 is also encoded by other nucleotide sequences in the sample. The J gene is TRBJ1-5, the V gene TRBV7-2, with D possibly matching TRBD1 (6 bases). Trimming left V 5 bases short and J 0 bases short, with 11 bases between. Germline V CDR1 and CDR2: SGHTA, FQGNSA. The CDR3 runs 15 residues. The CDR3 DNA sequence: TGTGCCAGCAGCCTAACAGGGAATAGCAATCAGCCCCAGCATTTT. It codes for CASSLTGNSNQPQHF.

V gene TRBV5-1 combines with J gene TRBJ2-7, with 7 positions matching TRBD2. This CDR3 has 15 amino acids. V shed 1 base and J 3 bases; nucleotides not matched to a gene: 7. From germline, CDR1 is SGHRS and CDR2 YFSETQ. CDR3 sequence reads: CASSLIAGEGYEQYF. Here the CDR3 DNA reads TGCGCCAGCAGCTTGATCGCCGGGGAGGGCTACGAGCAGTACTTC.

CDR3 nucleotide sequence: TGTGCCAGCAGCTTGTATGCGGGCACTGAAGCTTTCTTT. Translating gives CASSLYAGTEAFF. This sequence joins TRBV11-1 and TRBJ1-1; D gene unclear. Germline loops: CDR1 SGHAT, CDR2 FQDESV (reference sequence). Trimming removed 3 bases from V and 4 bases from J, with 9 bases in between. This CDR3 region has 13 residues.

J is TRBJ1-2 and V is TRBV5-1, with D maybe TRBD1 (5 bases). Per the germline V gene, CDR1 is SGHRS and CDR2 is YFSETQ. Trimming stripped 3 bases from V and 4 bases from J, with 13 bases between. This CDR3 spans 14 amino acids. The chain's CDR3 is CASSSGGGSYGYTF. The CDR3 nucleotides are TGCGCCAGCAGCTCGGGCGGGGGGAGCTATGGCTACACCTTC.

This rearrangement joins TRBV5-1 to TRBJ1-1; maybe TRBD1 (6 bases). Deletions cut 3 bases from V and 0 bases from J, with 21 bases between. The CDR3 length is 18 residues. Germline V gene sequence: CDR1 SGHRS, CDR2 YFSETQ. The CDR3 here is CASSSTGQPILMNTEAFF. CDR3 bases: TGCGCCAGCAGCTCTACGGGACAACCAATTCTCATGAACACTGAAGCTTTCTTT.

The rearrangement uses TRBV5-6 and TRBJ1-3; D might be TRBD1 (6 bases). Germline CDR1 reads SGHDT; CDR2 reads YYEEEE. Trimming shortened V by 5 bases and J by 0 bases, and 18 bases separated the two germline ends. The CDR3 is made up of 17 amino acids. The CDR3 DNA follows: TGTGCCAGCAGTGTGAGGCCCGAACAGGGCTCTGGAAACACCATATATTTT. This encodes CASSVRPEQGSGNTIYF.

The chain links TRBV19 to TRBJ2-5; TRBD1 matches 8 bases. Germline trimming cut 3 bases from V and 2 bases from J; bases unmatched to any gene: 11. CDR1 is LNHDA, CDR2 SQIVND, per germline (reference sequence). The CDR3 loop spans 17 amino acids. The chain's CDR3 is CASSMPQTGAGQETQYF. In DNA form, the CDR3 reads TGTGCCAGTAGTATGCCCCAGACAGGGGCCGGGCAAGAGACCCAGTACTTC.

This chain connects TRBV7-2 to TRBJ2-7, with TRBD1 matching 8 bases. V lost 5 bases, J lost 0 bases, and 3 bases stayed unmatched. The V gene's germline CDR1 is SGHTA and CDR2 FQGNSA. The CDR3 covers 14 residues. CDR3 protein: CASSQGQVSYEQYF. The CDR3, as DNA: TGTGCCAGCAGCCAGGGACAGGTCTCCTACGAGCAGTACTTC.

The chain uses TRBV9 and TRBJ1-1; TRBD1 matches 11 bases. V dropped 4 bases and J dropped 5; count of bases not matched to a gene: 13. CDR3 length: 17 residues. The V gene's germline CDR1 is SGDLS and CDR2 YYNGEE. DNA for the CDR3: TGTGCCAGCAGCCGTAGGGCTGGACAGGGGGCGTGGACTGAAGCTTTCTTT. Protein sequence: CASSRRAGQGAWTEAFF.